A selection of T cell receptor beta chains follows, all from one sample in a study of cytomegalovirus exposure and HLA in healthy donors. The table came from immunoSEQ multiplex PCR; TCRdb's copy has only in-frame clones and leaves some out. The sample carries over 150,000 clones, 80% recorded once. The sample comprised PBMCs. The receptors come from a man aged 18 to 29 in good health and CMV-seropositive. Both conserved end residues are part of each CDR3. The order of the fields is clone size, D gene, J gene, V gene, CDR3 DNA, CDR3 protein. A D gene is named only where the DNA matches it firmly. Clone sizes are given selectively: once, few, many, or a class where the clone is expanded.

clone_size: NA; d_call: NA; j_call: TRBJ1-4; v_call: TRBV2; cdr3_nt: TGTGCCAGCAGTGAAGCGCAGGTCGGCGGAGGAAAACTGTTTTTT; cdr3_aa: CASSEAQVGGGKLFF
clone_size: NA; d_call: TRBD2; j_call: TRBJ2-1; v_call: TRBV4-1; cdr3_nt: TGCGCCAGCAGCACGGTCCCTAGCGGGAGTCTAGGCTACAATGAGCAGTTCTTC; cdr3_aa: CASSTVPSGSLGYNEQFF
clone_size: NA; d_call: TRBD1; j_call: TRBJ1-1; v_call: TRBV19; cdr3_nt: TGTGCCAGTATTCCGGGAGTCGGACAGGGCCCCATGAACACTGAAGCTTTCTTT; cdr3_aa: CASIPGVGQGPMNTEAFF
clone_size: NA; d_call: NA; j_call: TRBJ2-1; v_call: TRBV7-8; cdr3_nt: TGTGCCAGCAGCTGGAGACGGAACTACAATGAGCAGTTCTTC; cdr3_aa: CASSWRRNYNEQFF
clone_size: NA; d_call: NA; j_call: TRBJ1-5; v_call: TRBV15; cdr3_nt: TGTGCCACCAGCAGAGGGGTCGCGGGTCAGCCCCAGCATTTT; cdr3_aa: CATSRGVAGQPQHF
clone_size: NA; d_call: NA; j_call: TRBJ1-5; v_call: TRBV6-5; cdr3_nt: TGTGCCAGCAGCCGGGACACGGAAGGGCCCCAGCATTTT; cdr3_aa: CASSRDTEGPQHF
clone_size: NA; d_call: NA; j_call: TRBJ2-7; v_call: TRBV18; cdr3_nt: TGTGCCAGCTCACAGGATAGGGGCGAGCAGTACTTC; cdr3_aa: CASSQDRGEQYF
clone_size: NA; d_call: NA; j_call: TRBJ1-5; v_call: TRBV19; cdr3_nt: TGTGCCAGTAGTATGGGCGTTTTGCCCCAGCATTTT; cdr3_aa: CASSMGVLPQHF
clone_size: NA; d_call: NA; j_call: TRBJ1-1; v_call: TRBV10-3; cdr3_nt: TGTGCCATCAAGGGAGGGATCACTGAAGCTTTCTTT; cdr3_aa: CAIKGGITEAFF
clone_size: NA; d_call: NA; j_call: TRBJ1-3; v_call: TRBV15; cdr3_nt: TGTGCCACCAGCCATCTAGGGGTAAACAGTGGAAACACCATATATTTT; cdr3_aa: CATSHLGVNSGNTIYF
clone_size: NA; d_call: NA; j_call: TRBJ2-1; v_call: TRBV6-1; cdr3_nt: TGTGCCAGCAGTGATACAGGGAATTGGCCCTACAATGAGCAGTTCTTC; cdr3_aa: CASSDTGNWPYNEQFF
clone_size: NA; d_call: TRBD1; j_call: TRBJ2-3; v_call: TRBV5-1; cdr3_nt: TGCGCCAGCAGCCCGGACAGGGGGTATACAGATACGCAGTATTTT; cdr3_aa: CASSPDRGYTDTQYF
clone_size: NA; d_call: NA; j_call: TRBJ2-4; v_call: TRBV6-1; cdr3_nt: TGTGCCAGCAGTGAAACCCCCAATGCGGCAGTATACATTCAGTACTTC; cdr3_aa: CASSETPNAAVYIQYF
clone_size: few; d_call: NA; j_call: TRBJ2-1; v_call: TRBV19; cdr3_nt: TGTGCCTCCATGGCGGACTCCTACAATGAGCAGTTCTTC; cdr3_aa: CASMADSYNEQFF
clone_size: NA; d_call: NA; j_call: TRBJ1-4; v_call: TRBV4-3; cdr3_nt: TGCGCCAGCAGCCAAGATGCCAGGGAAGGTGAAAAACTGTTTTTT; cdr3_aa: CASSQDAREGEKLFF
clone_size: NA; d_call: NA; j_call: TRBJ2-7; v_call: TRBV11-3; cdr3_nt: TGTGCCAGCAGCATCTCAGAACAGGGACGGCAGTACTTC; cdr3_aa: CASSISEQGRQYF
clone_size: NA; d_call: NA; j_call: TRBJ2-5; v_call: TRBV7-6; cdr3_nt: TGTGCCAGCAGCTTAGGGGAGGAGACCCAGTACTTC; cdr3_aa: CASSLGEETQYF
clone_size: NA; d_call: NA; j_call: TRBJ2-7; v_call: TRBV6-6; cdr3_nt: TGTGCCAGCAGCCCATCGACAGTCCGGAGGGACGAGCAGTACTTC; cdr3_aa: CASSPSTVRRDEQYF
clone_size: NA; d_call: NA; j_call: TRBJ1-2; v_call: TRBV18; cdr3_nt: TGTGCCACCAACTTCCAGGGCCCAACCTATGGCTACACCTTC; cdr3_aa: CATNFQGPTYGYTF
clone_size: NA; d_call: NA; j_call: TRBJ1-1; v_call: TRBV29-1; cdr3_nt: TGCAGCGTTCTTCACGGGGGGAACACTGAAGCTTTCTTT; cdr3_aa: CSVLHGGNTEAFF
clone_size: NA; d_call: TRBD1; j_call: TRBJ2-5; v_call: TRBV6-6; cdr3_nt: TGTGCCAGCAGTTCAACGACAGGGTCTGGAGAGACCCAGTACTTC; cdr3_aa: CASSSTTGSGETQYF
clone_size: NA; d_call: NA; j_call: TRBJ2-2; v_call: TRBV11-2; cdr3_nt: TGTGCCAGCAGCTTAAACGAATATCCCACTAGATTGTACACCGGGGAGCTGTTTTTT; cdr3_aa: CASSLNEYPTRLYTGELFF
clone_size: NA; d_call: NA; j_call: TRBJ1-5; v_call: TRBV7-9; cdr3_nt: TGTGCCAGCAGCTACGAAACAGGCCAGCCCCAGCATTTT; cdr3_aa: CASSYETGQPQHF
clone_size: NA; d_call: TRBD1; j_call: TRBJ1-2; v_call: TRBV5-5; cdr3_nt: TGTGCCAGCAGCTCGAGGCCCGGGACAGGGGTTGAGTATGGCTACACCTTC; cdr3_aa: CASSSRPGTGVEYGYTF
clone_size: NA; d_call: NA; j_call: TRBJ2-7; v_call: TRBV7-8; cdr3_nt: TGTGCCAGCAGCTTAGGGTTGGGCGGGGCTTACGAGCAGTACTTC; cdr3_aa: CASSLGLGGAYEQYF
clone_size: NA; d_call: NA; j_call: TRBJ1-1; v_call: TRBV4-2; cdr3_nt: TGTGCCAGCAGCCAAGACAGGGTTGACACTGAAGCTTTCTTT; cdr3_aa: CASSQDRVDTEAFF
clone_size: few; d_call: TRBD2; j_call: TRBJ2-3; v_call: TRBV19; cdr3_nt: TGTGCCAGTAGTCCGACTAGCGGGGGGGCCACAGATACGCAGTATTTT; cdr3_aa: CASSPTSGGATDTQYF
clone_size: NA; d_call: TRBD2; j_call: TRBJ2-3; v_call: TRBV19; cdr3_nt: TGTGCCAGTACCCCTAGCGGGCGGAAACGCACAGATACGCAGTATTTT; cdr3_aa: CASTPSGRKRTDTQYF
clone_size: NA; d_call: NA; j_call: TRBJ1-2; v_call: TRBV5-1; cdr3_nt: TGCGCCAGCAGTTTAAGAGGTGACTATGGCTACACCTTC; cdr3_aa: CASSLRGDYGYTF
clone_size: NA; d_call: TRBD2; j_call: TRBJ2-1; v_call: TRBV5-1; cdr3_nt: TGCGCCAGCAGCTCCTATACACGGAGGACTAGCGGGGATTACAATGAGCAGTTCTTC; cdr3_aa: CASSSYTRRTSGDYNEQFF
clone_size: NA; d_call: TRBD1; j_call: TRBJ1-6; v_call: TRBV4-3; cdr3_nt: TGCGCCAGCAGCCCCTTCGGCGAGACAGGGGTTAATTCACCCCTCCACTTT; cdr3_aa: CASSPFGETGVNSPLHF
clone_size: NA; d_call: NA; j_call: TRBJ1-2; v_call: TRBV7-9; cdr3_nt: TGTGCCAGCAGCTTAGGTGGGGCATCCTTTCAGGGTGGCTACACCTTC; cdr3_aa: CASSLGGASFQGGYTF
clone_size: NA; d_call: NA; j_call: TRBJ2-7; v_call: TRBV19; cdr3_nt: TGTGCCAGTAGTATAGGCGGGACGGCGTCCTACGAGCAGTACTTC; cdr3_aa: CASSIGGTASYEQYF
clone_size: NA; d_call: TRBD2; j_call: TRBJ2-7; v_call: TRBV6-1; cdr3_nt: TGTGCCAGCACTCTACGGACTAGCGGTTCCTACGAGCAGTACTTC; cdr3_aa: CASTLRTSGSYEQYF
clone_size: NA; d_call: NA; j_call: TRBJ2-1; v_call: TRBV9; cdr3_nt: TGTGCCAGCAGCGTCTCTAGGGGAGGTGTCAATGAGCAGTTCTTC; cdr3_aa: CASSVSRGGVNEQFF
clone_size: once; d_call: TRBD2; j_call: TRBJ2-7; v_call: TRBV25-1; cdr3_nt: TGTGCCAGCAGTGACGGCGGGAGGCCACCCTACGAGCAGTACTTC; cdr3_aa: CASSDGGRPPYEQYF
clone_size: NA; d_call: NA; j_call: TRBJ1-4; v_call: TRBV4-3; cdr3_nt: TGCGCCAGCAGCGTCTCTTACTATGAAAAACTGTTTTTT; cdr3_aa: CASSVSYYEKLFF
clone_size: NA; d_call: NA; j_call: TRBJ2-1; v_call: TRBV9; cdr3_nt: TGTGCCAGCAGCGTCCGGGAAGGGCAGACCCTCTACAATGAGCAGTTCTTC; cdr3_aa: CASSVREGQTLYNEQFF
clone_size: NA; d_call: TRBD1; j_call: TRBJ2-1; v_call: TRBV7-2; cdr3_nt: TGTGCCAGCAGTCCTTTAACAGGGGCGAATGAGCAGTTCTTC; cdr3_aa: CASSPLTGANEQFF
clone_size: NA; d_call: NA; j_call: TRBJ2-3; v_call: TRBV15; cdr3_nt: TGTGCCACCAGCAGCGGCGCGGGGGCGGGAGATACGCAGTATTTT; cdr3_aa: CATSSGAGAGDTQYF